This entry describes one TCR beta chain. Its recognized antigen is unknown. Within one base of it there is no much larger clone, and no base qualities were kept. In the paper's terms, the treatment or condition label means: approximately nine-day PBMC culture with coronavirus spike peptide pools or control peptides (ViraFEST assay). CD4+ T cells from unexposed donors were collected before the COVID-19 pandemic (2011-2018). The study used the ViraFEST assay, which expanded antigen-specific T cells with peptide pools and then identified expanded clonotypes by TCR sequencing. Roughly 2 million PBMCs per well were cultured in IMDM with approximately 5% human AB serum and 8.5 to 10 IU/ml IL-2, plus 10 ug/ml peptide pools. Half of the culture medium was replaced with fresh IL-2-containing medium on days 3 and 7. Once the cells had been in culture for over nine days, the EasySep CD4+ T cell isolation kit was used to isolate CD4+ T cells by negative selection. As far as cell numbers permitted, CD4+ T cells from unexposed donors were tested for reactivity against SARS-CoV-2 S and N as well as four spike pools from common cold coronaviruses. PBMCs were separated from whole blood using Ficoll-Paque Plus gradient centrifugation and then either used fresh or cryopreserved at -140C. Each culture condition was generally run in triplicate wells. Leukapheresis product for the unexposed donors was purchased commercially.

This sample was included in a study of vaccination and CD4 T cells after COVID-19 (dated by TCRdb to 2022 to 2024). About the investigation overall: Six males and four females were included in the convalescent cohort, with two Hispanic individuals, seven Caucasians, two Asians and one multiracial person represented. Post-COVID blood samples were collected from convalescent patients a median of around 100 days after diagnosis, with a range of about 30 to 170 days. Post-vaccine blood samples were obtained a median of around 74 days after the second vaccine dose, with a range of 14 to 241 days. The spike-specific CD4+ TCR repertoire was compared before and after mRNA vaccination in approximately ten COVID-19 convalescent patients and a handful of infection-naive healthy vaccine recipients. Control cultures received a CEFX viral epitope pool as the positive control, an HIV-1 Nef peptide pool as the negative control, or no peptide. Overlapping spike peptide pools from SARS-CoV-2 and from the common cold coronaviruses HCoV-NL63, HCoV-OC43 and HCoV-229E were used as culture stimuli. Participants received two doses of either the Pfizer-BioNTech BNT162b2 vaccine (n=8) or the Moderna mRNA-1273 vaccine (n=2). Memory CD4+ T cell crossreactivity between SARS-CoV-2 and common cold coronavirus spike proteins was assessed at the TCR clonotype level in an earlier paper using these donors. Overall results and qualifications from the work: The median number of SARS-CoV-2-reactive clonotypes rose from around 22 after infection to some 40 after vaccination, but the change was not significant. Among convalescent patients, a median around 86% of the SARS-CoV-2-reactive clones seen after vaccination appeared only after vaccination, which suggests priming specific to the vaccine. In convalescent patients, nearly all vaccine-specific clones (304 of 307) were found to be mono-reactive for SARS-CoV-2 spike rather than cross-reactive with common cold coronaviruses. Only a relatively small number of convalescent patients were included in the study, and early timepoints following natural infection were not analyzed.

Receptor amplification or capture employed PCR. DNA from cultured CD4+ T cells was subjected to TCR sequencing with the Oncomine TCR Beta short-read assay at the Johns Hopkins FTIC core. The QIAamp micro DNA kit was used to extract genomic DNA from the cultured CD4+ T cells. Oncomine TCR Beta libraries made from cultured CD4+ T cells were pooled using unique dual indexes and sequenced on an Illumina iSeq 100. In the authors' own workflow: Non-productive sequences were filtered out, and CDR3s that did not start with C, did not end with F or W, or were shorter than 7 amino acids were discarded. The MANAFEST web application was used to identify antigen-specific clonotypes by comparing peptide-stimulated wells against reference wells and other culture wells. For a clone to be called positive, the clone needed an FDR below 0.05, an odds ratio above 5, and a productive frequency above 0.1% in at least two of three replicate wells. Cross-reactive clonotypes were defined as significantly expanded in both SARS-CoV-2 spike wells and at least one common cold coronavirus spike condition. CDR3 homology was assessed with Levenshtein distances (stringdist) and unrooted phylogenetic trees (ape) in R version 3.6.1. TCRdb reran the public reads through fastp at Q25 and MiXCR, keeping productive beta chains. Entries that share a CDR3 protein sequence are merged under the most common genes and DNA. The V and J calls and clone size come from TCRdb's table, not from the authors' own analysis. The sample contains 9,000 to 10,000 distinct CDR3 sequences, approximately 35% of them found a single time. The ten largest clones represent 15% of the sample.

The TCR comes from a human donor in good health. Sequencing used CD4+ T cells from blood, cultured in vitro.

The CDR3 has the sequence CASSSGANTGELFF. The nucleotide sequence is TGTGCCAGCAGCTCCGGCGCGAACACCGGGGAGCTGTTTTTT. This receptor chain uses TRBV6-2 or TRBV6-3 and TRBJ2-2, with the D segment identity uncertain. Its CDR3 holds 14 amino acids, cysteine through phenylalanine. This entry keeps only the CDR3 DNA: 42 bases, framed from base 1. The junction shows trimming of 6 bases on V and 0 bases on J, plus 8 bases between the germline ends. CDR1 MNHEY and CDR2 SVGEGT were looked up in the germline V gene.